This T cell receptor (beta chain) comes out of a study of blood T cell repertoires in COVID-19. At the level of the study: Acute and convalescent COVID-19 samples came from the United States, Italy and Spain. Sample material is recorded as cDNA or gDNA derived from T cells, B-cell-depleted T cells, or PBMCs.

Original processing methods: Reference gene primer amplification in the assay estimated nucleated cell counts. Generated by immunoSEQ multiplex PCR, the TCRdb table keeps only in-frame clones and is missing some. The V and J calls and clone size were taken over from that table, and D and trimming were inferred from the DNA. Of a few hundred thousand clones listed, roughly 80% were seen once; the top ten hold less than 3.5%. The V gene's germline CDR1 is SGHTA and CDR2 FQGTGA. This CDR3 has 15 amino acids. Trimming removed 5 bases from V and 5 bases from J, with 16 bases in between. Sequencing was carried out using peripheral blood. The chain joins TRBV7-3 to TRBJ2-1; D perhaps matches TRBD2 (7 bases). The receptor was derived from a woman aged 18-35 years with acute or convalescent COVID-19. CDR3 coding DNA: TGTGCCAGCAGCCCCATCGAGGGGGGGCACAATGAGCAGTTCTTC. This gives the protein CASSPIEGGHNEQFF.